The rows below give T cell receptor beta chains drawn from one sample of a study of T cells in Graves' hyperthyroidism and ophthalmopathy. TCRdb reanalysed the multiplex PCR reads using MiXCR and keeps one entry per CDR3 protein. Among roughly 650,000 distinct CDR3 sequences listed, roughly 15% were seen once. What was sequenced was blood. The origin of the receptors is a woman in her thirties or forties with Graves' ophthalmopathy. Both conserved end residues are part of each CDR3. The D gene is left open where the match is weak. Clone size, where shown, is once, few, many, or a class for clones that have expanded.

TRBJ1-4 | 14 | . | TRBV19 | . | CASSSGLINEKLFF | TGTGCCAGTAGTAGCGGACTGATTAATGAAAAACTGTTTTTT
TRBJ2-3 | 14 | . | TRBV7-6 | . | CAGSSRDATDTQYF | TGTGCCGGCAGCAGCCGGGACGCCACAGATACGCAGTATTTT
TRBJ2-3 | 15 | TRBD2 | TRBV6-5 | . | CASSYERGSTDTQYF | TGTGCCAGCAGTTACGAGCGGGGGAGCACAGATACGCAGTATTTT
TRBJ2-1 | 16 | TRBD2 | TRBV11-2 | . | CASSQTLAGGLNEQFF | TGTGCCAGCAGCCAGACCCTAGCGGGGGGTCTTAATGAGCAGTTCTTC
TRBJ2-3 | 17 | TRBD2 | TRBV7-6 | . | CASSPGFMRAGGGTQYF | TGTGCCAGCAGCCCCGGTTTTATGAGGGCCGGGGGGGGTACGCAGTATTTT
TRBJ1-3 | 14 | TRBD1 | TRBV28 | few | CASSSGTGRNTIYF | TGTGCCAGCAGTTCCGGGACAGGGCGAAACACCATATATTTT
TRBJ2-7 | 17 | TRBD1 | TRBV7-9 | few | CASSLAFGTGVLYEQYF | TGTGCCAGCAGCTTAGCGTTCGGGACAGGGGTCCTCTACGAGCAGTACTTC
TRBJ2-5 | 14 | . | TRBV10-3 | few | CAIRRQGPGETQYF | TGTGCCATCCGGCGCCAGGGCCCCGGGGAGACCCAGTACTTC
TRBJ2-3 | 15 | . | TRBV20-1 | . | CSARDGRSGTDTQYF | TGCAGTGCTAGAGATGGTCGATCGGGCACAGATACGCAGTATTTT
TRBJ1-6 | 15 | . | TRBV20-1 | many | CSARDVGQGLSPLHF | TGCAGTGCTAGAGATGTGGGGCAGGGCCTATCACCCCTCCACTTT
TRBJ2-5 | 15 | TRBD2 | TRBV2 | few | CASSVTSGARQTQYF | TGTGCCAGCAGTGTTACTAGCGGGGCGAGGCAGACCCAGTACTTC
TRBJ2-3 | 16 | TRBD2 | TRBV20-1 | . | CSAPRGLAGYTDTQYF | TGCAGTGCTCCACGGGGACTAGCGGGATACACAGATACGCAGTATTTT
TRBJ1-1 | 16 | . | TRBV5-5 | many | CASSLVAGLGNTEAFF | TGTGCCAGCAGCTTGGTGGCAGGGCTCGGCAACACTGAAGCTTTCTTT
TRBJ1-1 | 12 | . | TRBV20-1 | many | CSAARGNTEAFF | TGCAGTGCTGCCCGGGGAAACACTGAAGCTTTCTTT
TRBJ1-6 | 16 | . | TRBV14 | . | CASSLLTDPGESPLHF | TGTGCCAGCAGCCTGTTGACAGACCCGGGGGAATCACCCCTCCACTTT
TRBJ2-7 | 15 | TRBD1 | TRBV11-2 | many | CASSLRGQGSYEQYF | TGTGCCAGCTCCCTTCGGGGACAGGGCTCCTACGAGCAGTACTTC
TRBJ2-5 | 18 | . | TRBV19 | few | CASSAFLQAGENQETQYF | TGTGCCAGTAGTGCGTTTTTACAGGCCGGGGAAAACCAAGAGACCCAGTACTTC
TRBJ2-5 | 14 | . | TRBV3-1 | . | CASSQDSGGEPQNF | TGTGCCAGCAGCCAAGATTCCGGGGGCGAACCCCAGAACTTC
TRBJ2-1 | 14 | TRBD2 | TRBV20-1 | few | CSASPSGGAGEQFF | TGCAGTGCTAGTCCGAGCGGGGGGGCCGGTGAGCAGTTCTTC
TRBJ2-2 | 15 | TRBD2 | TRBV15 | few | CATSRGGQDTGELFF | TGTGCCACCAGCCGGGGGGGCCAGGACACCGGGGAGCTGTTTTTT
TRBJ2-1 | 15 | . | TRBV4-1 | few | CASGRTALSYNEQFF | TGCGCCAGCGGACGGACAGCCCTCTCCTACAATGAGCAGTTCTTC
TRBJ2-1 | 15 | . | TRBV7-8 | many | CASSPSREQYNEQFF | TGTGCCAGCAGCCCATCCCGGGAGCAGTACAATGAGCAGTTCTTC
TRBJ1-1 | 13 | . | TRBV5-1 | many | CASSPWENTEAFF | TGCGCCAGCAGCCCTTGGGAGAACACTGAAGCTTTCTTT
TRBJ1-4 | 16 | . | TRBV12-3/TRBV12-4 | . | CASSLAVGIGSEKLFF | TGTGCCAGCAGTTTAGCGGTTGGGATCGGAAGTGAAAAACTGTTTTTT
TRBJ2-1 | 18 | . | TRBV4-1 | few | CASSQQPGGSYSYNEQFF | TGCGCCAGCAGCCAACAACCTGGGGGCAGCTACTCCTACAATGAGCAGTTCTTC
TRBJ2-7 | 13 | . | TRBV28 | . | CATLVKGSYEQYF | TGTGCCACCCTAGTGAAGGGTTCGTACGAGCAGTACTTC
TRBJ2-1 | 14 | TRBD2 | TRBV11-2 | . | CASSSGLAGLRQFF | TGTGCCAGCAGCTCCGGACTAGCGGGACTTCGGCAGTTCTTC